Listed here are 21 T cell receptor beta chains from one sample, sequenced in a study of cytomegalovirus exposure and HLA in healthy donors. The PCR was carried out with 60 Vbeta primers and 13 Jbeta primers. TCRdb's table, derived via immunoSEQ multiplex PCR, lists solely in-frame clones and lacks some. The sample shows about 140,000 clones, just under 85% of them seen only once. Material: PBMCs. Receptors originate from a man aged 30 to 39 in good health and CMV-seropositive.

The chain has TRBV5-5 and TRBJ2-7; D gene ambiguous. CDR3 length equals 12 residues. Germline values: CDR1 SGHKS, CDR2 YYEKEE (reference sequence). V was clipped by 4 bases and J by 0 bases, with 5 bases between them. CDR3 protein: CASSGLSYEQYF. The DNA of the CDR3 is TGTGCCAGCAGCGGGCTCTCCTACGAGCAGTACTTC.

The chain combines TRBV5-4 with TRBJ2-5, with D maybe TRBD1 (6 bases). The CDR3 length is 14 residues. Trimming took off 4 bases at V and 0 bases at J, with 10 bases between the two ends. Germline CDR1 SGHNT, CDR2 YYREEE (reference sequence). The CDR3 coding sequence is TGTGCCAGCAGCCGCAGGACAGACCAAGAGACCCAGTACTTC. Translation: CASSRRTDQETQYF.

The V and J genes are TRBV11-2 and TRBJ2-2; the match to TRBD1 covers 11 bases. V trimming: 3 bases; J trimming: 6 bases; junction bases outside the gene matches: 6. This CDR3 is 16 amino acids long. The germline gives CDR1 SGHAT, CDR2 FQNNGV. The CDR3 DNA reads as TGTGCCAGCAGCTTTGCCGGGACAGGGGGGGCCGGGGAGCTGTTTTTT. Its translation: CASSFAGTGGAGELFF.

The gene calls are TRBV4-2 and TRBJ2-7, with D possibly TRBD2 on 5 matching bases. This CDR3 is built from 15 residues. Trimming took off 0 bases at V and 1 base at J, with 10 bases between the two ends. The germline V gene encodes CDR1 LGHNA and CDR2 YNFKEQ. CDR3 loop: CASSQEGRGSYEQYF. Here the CDR3 DNA reads TGTGCCAGCAGCCAAGAAGGACGGGGTTCCTACGAGCAGTACTTC.

The CDR3 reads CASSFGGSFTEAFF. As DNA, the CDR3 is TGTGCCAGCAGTTTTGGCGGTAGTTTCACTGAAGCTTTCTTT. V is TRBV27 and J is TRBJ1-1; the D is unclear. The V gene lost 3 bases and the J gene lost 4 bases, with 12 bases spanning the gap. The germline CDR1 and CDR2 sequences are MNHEY and SMNVEV (reference sequence). The length of the CDR3 is 14 residues.

The chain's CDR3 is CASSAQGYEQFF. The CDR3 coding sequence is TGTGCCAGCAGTGCCCAGGGTTATGAGCAGTTCTTC. This chain connects TRBV28 to TRBJ2-1; D may be TRBD1 (5 bases). The V gene lost 5 bases and the J gene lost 8 bases, with 10 bases spanning the gap. Germline CDR1 is MDHEN and CDR2 is SYDVKM. The CDR3 extends over 12 amino acids.

The chain carries TRBV29-1 and TRBJ2-7; 7 bases are shared with TRBD2. Trimming at V came to 3 bases and at J to 9 bases, leaving 17 bases not matched to a gene. CDR1 is SQVTM, CDR2 ANQGSEA, per germline. This CDR3 has 15 amino acids. The CDR3 protein is CSVDTSGAGTTGQYF. In DNA, the CDR3 is TGCAGCGTTGACACAAGCGGGGCAGGGACTACGGGGCAGTACTTC.

Only one count was recorded for this clone. V gene TRBV28 combines with J gene TRBJ1-4; D gene uncertain. Germline V lookup: CDR1 MDHEN, CDR2 SYDVKM. CDR3 length equals 14 residues. The germline V and J ends were trimmed by 5 bases and 5 bases, with 12 bases remaining between them. This chain's CDR3 is CASSTTFGNEKLFF. CDR3 DNA sequence: TGTGCCAGCAGTACGACATTCGGAAATGAAAAACTGTTTTTT.

The CDR3 loop reads CASSLWGQYFANTGELFF. The CDR3 nucleotides are TGTGCCAGCAGCTTATGGGGACAGTACTTCGCGAACACCGGGGAGCTGTTTTTT. The V gene is TRBV7-3, the J gene TRBJ2-2; TRBD1 agrees at 7 bases. Losses at the gene ends were 2 bases for V and 0 bases for J; bases not matched to a gene: 9. The CDR3 is 18 amino acids. Germline V gene lookup returns CDR1 SGHTA and CDR2 FQGTGA.

This clone was recorded a few times. The chain combines TRBV7-7 with TRBJ2-7; tentatively, D is TRBD1 (5 bases). The CDR3 covers 15 residues. In germline, CDR1 is SSHAT, CDR2 FNYEAQ (reference sequence). Trimming took off 1 base at V and 2 bases at J, with 12 bases between the two ends. The CDR3 loop reads CASSLGAGSTYEQYF. For the CDR3, the DNA is TGTGCCAGCAGCTTAGGAGCAGGGTCAACCTACGAGCAGTACTTC.

This chain uses TRBV2 with TRBJ1-5, with D unresolved. The CDR3 runs 16 residues. From germline, CDR1 is SNHLY and CDR2 FYNNEI. The V and J ends lost 1 base and 3 bases respectively, with 13 bases between them. The CDR3 loop is CASSEVAQRPNQPQHF. DNA for the CDR3: TGTGCCAGCAGTGAAGTAGCCCAACGACCCAATCAGCCCCAGCATTTT.

The genes are TRBV7-2 and TRBJ2-1, with 8 bases identical to TRBD1. CDR3 length: 13 residues. V lost 3 bases, J lost 6 bases, and 1 base stayed unmatched. Germline V gene data show CDR1 as SGHTA and CDR2 as FQGNSA. CDR3 amino acids: CASSLTGVNEQFF. DNA of the CDR3: TGTGCCAGCAGCTTGACAGGGGTCAATGAGCAGTTCTTC.

This chain connects TRBV7-6 to TRBJ1-5; no clear D. CDR3 length: 15 amino acids. The ends were cut back, 2 bases at V and 0 bases at J, with 8 bases in the middle. Germline loops: CDR1 SGHVS, CDR2 FNYEAQ. CDR3 residues: CASSLFPGSNQPQHF. The CDR3 DNA reads TGTGCCAGCAGCTTATTCCCGGGTAGCAATCAGCCCCAGCATTTT.

The chain links TRBV19 to TRBJ2-5; D is perhaps TRBD2 (7 bases). Germline CDR1 is LNHDA and CDR2 is SQIVND (reference sequence). The length of the CDR3 is 16 residues. Trimming removed 4 bases at V and 5 bases at J, with 20 bases between. The CDR3 DNA sequence: TGTGCCAGTAGTACCTATGGGAGGGGGTCGTTGGAGACCCAGTACTTC. The encoded protein is CASSTYGRGSLETQYF.

This chain joins TRBV28 and TRBJ2-3; TRBD2 might be the D (5 bases). The CDR3 extends over 13 amino acids. Trimming took off 5 bases at V and 4 bases at J, with 10 bases between the two ends. CDR1 and CDR2 from the germline V gene are MDHEN and SYDVKM. This chain's CDR3 is CASSRTGADTQYF. The CDR3 region has the DNA TGTGCCAGCAGTAGGACCGGGGCAGATACGCAGTATTTT.

The chain carries TRBV7-9 and TRBJ1-1; possibly TRBD1 for D (6 bases). The germline V and J ends were trimmed by 5 bases and 5 bases, with 24 bases remaining between them. The CDR3 extends over 17 amino acids. Per the germline V gene, CDR1 is SEHNR and CDR2 is FQNEAQ (reference sequence). CDR3 coding DNA: TGTGCCAGCAGCCATCGGGGGGGGCTCCTAGGTCGGACTGAAGCTTTCTTT. It specifies CASSHRGGLLGRTEAFF. The full variable domain, completed using reference TRBV7-9 and TRBJ1-1, is DTGVSQNPRHKITKRGQNVTFRCDPISEHNRLYWYRQTLGQGPEFLTYFQNEAQLEKSRLLSDRFSAERPKGSFSTLEIQRTEQGDSAMYLCASSHRGGLLGRTEAFFGQGTRLTVV.

J is TRBJ1-1 and V is TRBV11-3; D ambiguous. The CDR3 covers 13 residues. CDR1 SGHNT and CDR2 YENEEA come from the germline V gene. The V and J ends lost 3 bases and 1 base respectively, with 6 bases between them. The CDR3 DNA reads TGTGCCAGCAGCTTGACATCGAACACTGAAGCTTTCTTT. Its protein is CASSLTSNTEAFF.

This clone occurred once. The rearrangement links TRBV6-5 to TRBJ1-3, with D uncertain. This CDR3 is built from 16 residues. V lost 0 bases and J lost 0, with 9 bases in between. Germline V gene data show CDR1 as MNHEY and CDR2 as SVGAGI. CDR3 DNA: TGTGCCAGCAGTTACTCGAGGCTGAACTCTGGAAACACCATATATTTT. Translation: CASSYSRLNSGNTIYF.

The V call is TRBV15, the J call TRBJ1-5; tentatively, D is TRBD1 (6 bases). CDR1 and CDR2 (germline): LNHNV, YYDKDF (reference sequence). V dropped 4 bases and J dropped 0 bases, with 10 bases sitting between them. The CDR3 is 15 residues long. This CDR3 reads CATSMTGNSNQPQHF. The CDR3 DNA sequence: TGTGCCACCAGCATGACAGGAAATAGCAATCAGCCCCAGCATTTT. The full variable domain, completed using reference TRBV15 and TRBJ1-5, is DAMVIQNPRYQVTQFGKPVTLSCSQTLNHNVMYWYQQKSSQAPKLLFHYYDKDFNNEADTPDNFQSRRPNTSFCFLDIRSPGLGDTAMYLCATSMTGNSNQPQHFGDGTRLSIL.

The chain employs TRBV5-1 and TRBJ2-1; the match to TRBD2 covers 13 bases. CDR3 length: 21 amino acids. Germline trimming cut 1 base from V and 2 bases from J; bases unmatched to any gene: 15. Per the germline V gene, CDR1 is SGHRS and CDR2 is YFSETQ. The CDR3: CASSLQGRTSGSVTPYNEQFF. CDR3 DNA sequence: TGCGCCAGCAGCTTGCAGGGCAGGACTAGCGGGAGCGTTACTCCCTACAATGAGCAGTTCTTC.

The gene calls are TRBV29-1 and TRBJ2-2; 7 bases agree with TRBD1. This CDR3 spans 15 amino acids. The J segment lost 8 bases and the V segment lost 4 bases, leaving 13 bases of the junction unmatched. Per the germline V gene, CDR1 is SQVTM and CDR2 is ANQGSEA. The CDR3 DNA is TGCAGCGTTGTACGGGACAGCTTAGTTGGGGGGGAGCTGTTTTTT. Encoded protein: CSVVRDSLVGGELFF.